Shown below are 26 T cell receptor beta chains from a single sample sequenced in a study of blood T cell repertoires in COVID-19. The method was immunoSEQ multiplex PCR; TCRdb's version includes in-frame clones alone and lacks a portion of them. The sample consists of 130,000 to 150,000 clones, 85% of them appearing once. The sequencing sample was made of peripheral blood. The receptor set was obtained from a woman in her thirties or forties with active or convalescent COVID-19.

The J gene is TRBJ1-1, the V gene TRBV28; the match to TRBD1 covers 7 bases. The CDR3 runs to 11 residues. J was trimmed by 11 bases and V by 7 bases; bases with no gene match: 7. The germline CDR1 and CDR2 sequences are MDHEN and SYDVKM. CDR3 residues: CASIVTGTAFF. CDR3 bases: TGTGCCAGCATTGTGACAGGGACCGCTTTCTTT.

The chain employs TRBV6-4 and TRBJ2-1; TRBD2 matches at 8 bases. Per germline, CDR1 MRHNA and CDR2 SNTAGT. V lost 0 bases to trimming and J lost 6 bases; unmatched junction nucleotides: 4. CDR3 size: 15 residues. CDR3 DNA: TGTGCCAGCAGTGACTCGGCGGGGGGTGTCAATGAGCAGTTCTTC. Encoded protein: CASSDSAGGVNEQFF.

A remark on this clone: Other DNA sequences in this sample translate to the same CDR3. This chain connects TRBV28 to TRBJ1-2; no reliable D call. Trimming stripped 3 bases from V and 4 bases from J, with 9 bases between. This CDR3 contains 13 residues. In germline, CDR1 is MDHEN, CDR2 SYDVKM. The CDR3 reads CASSLRQFYGYTF. The CDR3 DNA follows: TGTGCCAGCAGTTTGCGGCAGTTCTATGGCTACACCTTC.

The V gene is TRBV7-2, the J gene TRBJ2-2, with 14 bases fitting TRBD2. Germline V gives CDR1 SGHTA, CDR2 FQGNSA. The CDR3 loop spans 17 amino acids. With 4 bases clipped from V and 4 bases from J, the junction kept 5 bases outside the gene matches. The CDR3 DNA sequence: TGTGCCAGCAGCTCGACTAGCGGGAGGGCGGCCACCGGGGAGCTGTTTTTT. As protein: CASSSTSGRAATGELFF.

The CDR3 DNA reads as TGTGCCAGCAGTCCCGGACAGGGGGCCGGTTATGGCTACACCTTC. Translating gives CASSPGQGAGYGYTF. V usage is TRBV27 and J usage is TRBJ1-2; 11 bases fit TRBD1. This CDR3 has 15 amino acids. CDR1 and CDR2 (germline): MNHEY, SMNVEV (reference sequence). With 5 bases clipped from V and 5 bases from J, the junction kept 7 bases outside the gene matches.

The chain carries TRBV10-3 and TRBJ2-3; 10 nucleotides align to TRBD1. Unmatched junction bases numbered 3, after V lost 0 bases and J lost 3 bases. Germline-derived CDR1 and CDR2 are ENHRY and SYGVKD. This CDR3 region has 16 residues. The CDR3 nucleotides are TGTGCCATCAGTGAGTCGAGGGACAGGGGAACAGATACGCAGTATTTT. Residues: CAISESRDRGTDTQYF.

V and J are TRBV3-1 (or the pseudogene TRBV3-2) and TRBJ1-1, with unresolved D. The CDR3 is made up of 14 amino acids. The germline CDR1 and CDR2 sequences are LGHDT and YNNKEL (reference sequence). The V and J ends lost 1 base and 2 bases respectively, with 8 bases between them. CDR3 region: CASSQAPSNTEAFF. CDR3 in DNA: TGTGCCAGCAGCCAAGCTCCGAGTAACACTGAAGCTTTCTTT.

The chain combines TRBV2 with TRBJ1-1; 7 positions agree with TRBD1. CDR3 length: 15 residues. The V gene end was trimmed by 1 base and the J gene end by 1 base; junction bases not matched to a gene: 3. CDR1 is SNHLY, CDR2 FYNNEI, per germline. The CDR3, as DNA: TGTGCCAGCAGTGAAGATGAGGGGGCGAACACTGAAGCTTTCTTT. This codes for CASSEDEGANTEAFF.

V and J are TRBV11-2 and TRBJ1-2; D is ambiguous. V gave up 1 base and J gave up 4 bases, with 7 bases separating them. CDR3 size: 13 residues. Germline CDR1 and CDR2: SGHAT and FQNNGV. CDR3 region: CASSLGGRYGYTF. The CDR3 DNA sequence: TGTGCCAGCAGCTTAGGAGGCCGCTATGGCTACACCTTC. Full variable domain (missing parts from reference TRBV11-2 and TRBJ1-2): EAGVAQSPRYKIIEKRQSVAFWCNPISGHATLYWYQQILGQGPKLLIQFQNNGVVDDSQLPKDRFSAERLKGVDSTLKIQPAKLEDSAVYLCASSLGGRYGYTFGSGTRLTVV.

The CDR3, as DNA: TGTGCCAGCCGTCGAGGTACTGGGGCCAACGTCCTGACTTTC. Protein product: CASRRGTGANVLTF. This chain joins TRBV6-5 and TRBJ2-6; no reliable D call. The germline V and J ends were trimmed by 8 bases and 2 bases, with 10 bases remaining between them. CDR3 size: 14 residues. Germline CDR1 reads MNHEY; CDR2 reads SVGAGI.

This chain connects TRBV10-3 to TRBJ2-4; 7 nucleotides match TRBD2. This CDR3 is built from 19 residues. The germline V gene encodes CDR1 ENHRY and CDR2 SYGVKD. Trimming at V came to 6 bases and at J to 2 bases, leaving 19 bases not matched to a gene. The CDR3 protein is CAISPTPPGLAVTKNIQYF. The CDR3 bases are TGTGCCATCAGCCCGACACCCCCGGGGCTAGCGGTAACCAAAAACATTCAGTACTTC.

This chain uses TRBV28 with TRBJ1-6; D not resolved. In germline, CDR1 is MDHEN, CDR2 SYDVKM. Trimming pared 3 bases from V and 7 bases from J, leaving 10 bases between. The CDR3 contains 14 residues. The CDR3 nucleotides read TGTGCCAGCAGTTTCAACATCCCCAATTCACCCCTCCACTTT. The encoded protein is CASSFNIPNSPLHF.

J is TRBJ2-3 and V is TRBV25-1, with a tentative D call TRBD1 (5 bases). Trimming removed 4 bases at V and 6 bases at J, with 11 bases between. Germline-derived CDR1 and CDR2 are MGHDK and SYGVNS. This CDR3 spans 13 amino acids. CDR3 nucleotides: TGTGCCAGCAGTGCCCCAGGGTGGGATACGCAGTATTTT. This sequence encodes CASSAPGWDTQYF.

The genes are TRBV2 and TRBJ1-4; 8 positions agree with TRBD1. The CDR3 is 14 amino acids. Germline V lookup: CDR1 SNHLY, CDR2 FYNNEI. The V and J ends lost 6 bases and 10 bases, in that order; junction bases with no gene match: 10. In DNA form, the CDR3 reads TGTGCCAGCAGCACTGGACAGGGAGTAGGAAAACTGTTTTTT. Protein sequence: CASSTGQGVGKLFF.

The rearrangement links TRBV23-1 to TRBJ1-6; D perhaps matches TRBD1 (5 bases). TRBV23-1 is treated as an ORF (open reading frame) with a function not yet certain. The CDR3 spans 14 residues. V was trimmed by 7 bases and J by 8 bases, leaving 15 bases between them. The CDR3 nucleotides are TGCGCCAGCACCACCGGGGGGAGGGATTCACCCCTCCACTTT. It yields the protein CASTTGGRDSPLHF.

The genes are TRBV29-1 and TRBJ2-7, with 14 bases fitting TRBD2. Trimming removed 6 bases from V and 1 base from J; junction bases left unmatched: 11. CDR3 length: 17 residues. Looked up from germline, CDR1 is SQVTM and CDR2 is ANQGSEA. CDR3 sequence (DNA): TGCAGCGTCCAATCCGGGACTAGCGGGAGCCCTTCCTACGAGCAGTACTTC. This gives the protein CSVQSGTSGSPSYEQYF.

This chain connects TRBV27 to TRBJ1-2; TRBD1 matches 7 bases. The CDR3 length is 14 residues. Germline trimming cut 6 bases from V and 2 bases from J; bases unmatched to any gene: 6. The germline gives CDR1 MNHEY, CDR2 SMNVEV (reference sequence). The CDR3 is CASSPTGRNYGYTF. The DNA of the CDR3 is TGTGCCAGCAGCCCGACAGGGCGAAACTATGGCTACACCTTC.

V usage is TRBV10-1 and J usage is TRBJ2-7, with 7 bases fitting TRBD1. The germline V gene encodes CDR1 WNHNN and CDR2 SYGVQD (reference sequence). After removal of 4 bases from V and 0 bases from J, the junction contained 0 bases not matched to a gene. This CDR3 is 13 amino acids long. The CDR3 sequence: CASSGQGSYEQYF. The CDR3 bases are TGCGCCAGCAGTGGACAGGGCTCCTACGAGCAGTACTTC.

Written as DNA, the CDR3 is TGTGCCAGCAGTCCTCCCGGGGTAGCGCTGATGTACGAGCAGTACTTC. It yields the protein CASSPPGVALMYEQYF. The chain employs TRBV28 and TRBJ2-7; tentative D call: TRBD2 (5 bases). CDR1 is MDHEN, CDR2 SYDVKM, per germline. Trimming stripped 5 bases from V and 4 bases from J, with 21 bases between. The CDR3 has 16 residues.

As DNA, the CDR3 is TGCAGTGTCCCGGGGAACACTGAAGCTTTCTTT. Amino acid sequence: CSVPGNTEAFF. The J gene is TRBJ1-1, the V gene TRBV20-1; D is unclear. Germline CDR1 is DFQATT and CDR2 is SNEGSKA (reference sequence). This CDR3 spans 11 amino acids. The V and J ends lost 7 bases and 1 base respectively, with 7 bases between them.

The J gene is TRBJ1-2, the V gene TRBV7-2, with 8 bases that match TRBD1. This CDR3 region has 15 residues. Germline trimming cut 1 base from V and 0 bases from J; bases unmatched to any gene: 1. Germline CDR1 SGHTA, CDR2 FQGNSA. The CDR3 nucleotides are TGTGCCAGCAGCTTAGAACAGGGGGCTAACTATGGCTACACCTTC. Its protein is CASSLEQGANYGYTF.

This chain connects TRBV19 to TRBJ1-1; D remains ambiguous. Germline V CDR1 and CDR2: LNHDA, SQIVND (reference sequence). Trimming stripped 3 bases from V and 7 bases from J, with 12 bases between. The CDR3 has 13 amino acids. The CDR3 loop reads CASSIGGLLEAFF. Here the CDR3 DNA reads TGTGCCAGTAGTATCGGAGGGCTTCTTGAAGCTTTCTTT.

For the CDR3, the DNA is TGTGCCAGTAGTATTGAGACAGGGGGCACCTACGAGCAGTACTTC. This gives the protein CASSIETGGTYEQYF. This chain connects TRBV19 to TRBJ2-7, with TRBD1 matching 10 bases. Germline V gene sequence: CDR1 LNHDA, CDR2 SQIVND (reference sequence). V lost 3 bases, J lost 2 bases, and 4 bases stayed unmatched. This CDR3 is 15 amino acids long.

The V and J genes are TRBV7-9 and TRBJ2-7; 8 positions agree with TRBD2. Germline V CDR1 and CDR2: SEHNR, FQNEAQ (reference sequence). The CDR3 sequence is 15 residues long. J lost 5 bases, V lost 2 bases, and 8 bases had no gene match. DNA for the CDR3: TGTGCCAGCAGCTTAAACTCGGGGGGGCTAAACGAGCAGTACTTC. Its protein is CASSLNSGGLNEQYF.

The CDR3 nucleotides are TGTGCCAGCAAAAGGGACAGGGGTGAAGGACTTACTGAAGCTTTCTTT. It specifies CASKRDRGEGLTEAFF. The chain couples TRBV18 to TRBJ1-1, with 10 bases fitting TRBD1. The germline gives CDR1 KGHSH, CDR2 LQKENI. The CDR3 sequence is 16 residues long. V dropped 8 bases and J dropped 5; count of bases not matched to a gene: 14.

The V and J genes are TRBV3-1 (or the pseudogene TRBV3-2) and TRBJ1-1; maybe TRBD1 (5 bases). Germline V gene lookup returns CDR1 LGHDT and CDR2 YNNKEL (reference sequence). The CDR3 runs 14 residues. The V gene lost 0 bases and the J gene lost 4 bases, with 9 bases spanning the gap. The CDR3 DNA reads TGTGCCAGCAGCCAAGATCTGGGGGGCACTGAAGCTTTCTTT. Protein product: CASSQDLGGTEAFF.